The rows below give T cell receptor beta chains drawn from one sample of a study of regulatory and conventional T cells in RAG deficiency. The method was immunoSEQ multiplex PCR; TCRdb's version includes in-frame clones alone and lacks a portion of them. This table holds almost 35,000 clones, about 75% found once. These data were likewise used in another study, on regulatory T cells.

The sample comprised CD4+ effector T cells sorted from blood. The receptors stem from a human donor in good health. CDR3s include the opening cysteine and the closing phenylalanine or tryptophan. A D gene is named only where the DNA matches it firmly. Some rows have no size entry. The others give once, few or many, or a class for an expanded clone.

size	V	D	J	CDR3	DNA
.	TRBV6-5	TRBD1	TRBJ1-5	CASSQGGTATQPQHF	TGTGCCAGCAGCCAGGGGGGGACAGCCACGCAGCCCCAGCATTTT
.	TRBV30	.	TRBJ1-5	CAWSSRGQGNQPQHF	TGTGCCTGGAGTTCCCGAGGGCAGGGTAATCAGCCCCAGCATTTT
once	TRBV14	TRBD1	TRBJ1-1	CASSQNAGGTEAFF	TGTGCCAGCAGCCAAAACGCAGGGGGCACTGAAGCTTTCTTT
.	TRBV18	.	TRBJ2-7	CASSSRGASSYEQYF	TGTGCCAGCTCCTCCCGTGGGGCCAGCTCCTACGAGCAGTACTTC
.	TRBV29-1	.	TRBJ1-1	CSVDLKLASEAFF	TGCAGCGTTGACCTAAAGCTGGCCTCTGAAGCTTTCTTT
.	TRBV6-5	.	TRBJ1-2	CASSLRGPAEGYTF	TGTGCCAGCAGCCTTCGGGGGCCGGCGGAAGGCTACACCTTC
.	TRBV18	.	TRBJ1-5	CASSDKNSNQPQHF	TGTGCCAGCTCGGACAAAAATAGCAATCAGCCCCAGCATTTT
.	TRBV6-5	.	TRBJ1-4	CASSSRVGREKLFF	TGTGCCAGCAGTAGCAGGGTGGGACGAGAAAAACTGTTTTTT
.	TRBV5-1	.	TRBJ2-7	CASSLSRRSYEQYF	TGCGCCAGCAGCTTGTCCCGAAGATCCTACGAGCAGTACTTC
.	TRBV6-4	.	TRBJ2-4	CASSVQGGENIQYF	TGTGCCAGCAGTGTACAGGGTGGAGAAAACATTCAGTACTTC
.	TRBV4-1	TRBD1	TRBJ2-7	CASSQGLGQGLYEQYF	TGCGCCAGCAGCCAAGGACTGGGACAGGGCCTCTACGAGCAGTACTTC